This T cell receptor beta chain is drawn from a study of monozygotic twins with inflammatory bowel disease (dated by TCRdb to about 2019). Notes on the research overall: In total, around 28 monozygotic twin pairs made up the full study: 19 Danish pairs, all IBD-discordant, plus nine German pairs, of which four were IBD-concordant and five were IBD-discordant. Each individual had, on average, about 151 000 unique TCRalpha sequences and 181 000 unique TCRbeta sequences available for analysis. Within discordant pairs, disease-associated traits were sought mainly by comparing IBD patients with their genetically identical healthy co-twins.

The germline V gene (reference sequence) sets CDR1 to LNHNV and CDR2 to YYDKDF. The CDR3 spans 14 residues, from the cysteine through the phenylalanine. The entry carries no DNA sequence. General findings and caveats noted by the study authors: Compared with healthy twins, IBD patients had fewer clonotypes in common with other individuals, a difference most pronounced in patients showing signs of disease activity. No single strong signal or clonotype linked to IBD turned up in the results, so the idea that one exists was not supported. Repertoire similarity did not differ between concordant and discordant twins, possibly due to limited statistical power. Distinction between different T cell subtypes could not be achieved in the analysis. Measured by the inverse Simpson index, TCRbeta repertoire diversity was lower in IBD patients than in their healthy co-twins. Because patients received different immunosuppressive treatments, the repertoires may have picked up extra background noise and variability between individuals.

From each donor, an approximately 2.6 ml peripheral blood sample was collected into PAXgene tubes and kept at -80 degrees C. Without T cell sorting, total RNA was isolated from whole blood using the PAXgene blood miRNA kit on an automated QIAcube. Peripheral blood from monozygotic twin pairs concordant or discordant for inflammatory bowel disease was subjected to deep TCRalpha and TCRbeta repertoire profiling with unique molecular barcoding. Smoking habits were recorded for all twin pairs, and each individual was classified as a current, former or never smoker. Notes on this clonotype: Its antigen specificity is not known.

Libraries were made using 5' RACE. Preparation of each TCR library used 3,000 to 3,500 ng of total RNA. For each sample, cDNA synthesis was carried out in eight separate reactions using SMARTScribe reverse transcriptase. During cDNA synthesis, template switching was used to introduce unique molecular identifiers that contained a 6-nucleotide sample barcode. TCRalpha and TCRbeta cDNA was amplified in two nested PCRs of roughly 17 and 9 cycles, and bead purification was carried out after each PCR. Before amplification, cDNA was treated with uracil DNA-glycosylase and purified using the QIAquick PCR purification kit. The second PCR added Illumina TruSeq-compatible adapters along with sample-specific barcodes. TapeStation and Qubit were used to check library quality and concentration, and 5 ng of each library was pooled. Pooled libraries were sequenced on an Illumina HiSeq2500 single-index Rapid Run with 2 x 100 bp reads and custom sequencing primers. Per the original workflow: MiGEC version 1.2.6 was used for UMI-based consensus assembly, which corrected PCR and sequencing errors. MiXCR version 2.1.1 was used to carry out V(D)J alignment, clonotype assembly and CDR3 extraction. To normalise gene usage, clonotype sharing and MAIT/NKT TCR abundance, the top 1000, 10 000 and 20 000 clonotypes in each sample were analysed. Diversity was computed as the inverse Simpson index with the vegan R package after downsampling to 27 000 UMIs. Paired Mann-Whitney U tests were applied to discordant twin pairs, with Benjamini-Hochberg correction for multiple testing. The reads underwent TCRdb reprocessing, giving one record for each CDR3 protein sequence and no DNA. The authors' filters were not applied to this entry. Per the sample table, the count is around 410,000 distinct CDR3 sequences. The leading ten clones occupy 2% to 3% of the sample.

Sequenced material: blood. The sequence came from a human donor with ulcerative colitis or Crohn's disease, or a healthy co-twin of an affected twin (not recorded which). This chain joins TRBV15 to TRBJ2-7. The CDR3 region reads CATSRDFHSHEQYF.